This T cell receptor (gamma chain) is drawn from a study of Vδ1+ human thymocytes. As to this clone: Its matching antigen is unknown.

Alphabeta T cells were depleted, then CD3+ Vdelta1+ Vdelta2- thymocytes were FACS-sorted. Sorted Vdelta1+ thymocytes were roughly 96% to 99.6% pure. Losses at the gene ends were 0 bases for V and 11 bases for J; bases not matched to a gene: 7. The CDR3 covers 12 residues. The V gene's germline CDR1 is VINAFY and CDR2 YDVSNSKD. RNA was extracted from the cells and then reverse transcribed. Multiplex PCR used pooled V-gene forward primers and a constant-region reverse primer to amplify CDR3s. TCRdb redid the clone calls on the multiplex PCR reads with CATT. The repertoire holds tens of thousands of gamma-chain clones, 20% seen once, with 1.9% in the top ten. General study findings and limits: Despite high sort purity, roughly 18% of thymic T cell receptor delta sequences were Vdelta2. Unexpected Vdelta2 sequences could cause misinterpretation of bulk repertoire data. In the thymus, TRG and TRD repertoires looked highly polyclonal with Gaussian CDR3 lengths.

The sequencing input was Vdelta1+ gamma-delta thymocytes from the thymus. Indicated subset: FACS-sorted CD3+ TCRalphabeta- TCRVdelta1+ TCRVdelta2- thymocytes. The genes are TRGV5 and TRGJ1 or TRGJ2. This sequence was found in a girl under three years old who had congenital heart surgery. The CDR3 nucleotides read TGTGCCACCTGGGACAGGCCAGGGGAGAAACTCTTT. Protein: CATWDRPGEKLF.